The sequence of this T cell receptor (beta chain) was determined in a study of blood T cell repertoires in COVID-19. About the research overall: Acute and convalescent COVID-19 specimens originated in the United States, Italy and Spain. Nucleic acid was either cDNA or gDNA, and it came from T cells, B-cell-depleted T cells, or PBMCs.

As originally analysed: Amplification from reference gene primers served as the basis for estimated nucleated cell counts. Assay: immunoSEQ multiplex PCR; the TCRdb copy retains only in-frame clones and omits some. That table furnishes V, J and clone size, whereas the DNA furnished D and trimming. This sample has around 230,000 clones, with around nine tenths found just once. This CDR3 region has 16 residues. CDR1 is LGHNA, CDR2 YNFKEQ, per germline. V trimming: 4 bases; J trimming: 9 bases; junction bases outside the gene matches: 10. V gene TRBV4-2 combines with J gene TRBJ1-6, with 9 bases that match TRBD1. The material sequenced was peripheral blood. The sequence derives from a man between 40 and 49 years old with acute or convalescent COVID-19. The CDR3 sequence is CASSLRQGEMSSPLHF. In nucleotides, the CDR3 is TGTGCCAGCAGCCTTAGACAGGGGGAAATGTCTTCACCCCTCCACTTT.